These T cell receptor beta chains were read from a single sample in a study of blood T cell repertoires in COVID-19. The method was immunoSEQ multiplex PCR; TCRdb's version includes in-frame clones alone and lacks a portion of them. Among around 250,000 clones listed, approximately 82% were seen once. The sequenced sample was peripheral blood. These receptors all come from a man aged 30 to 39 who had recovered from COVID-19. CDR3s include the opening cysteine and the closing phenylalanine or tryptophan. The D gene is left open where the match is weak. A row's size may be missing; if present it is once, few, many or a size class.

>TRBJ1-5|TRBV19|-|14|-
TGTGCCAGTAGTATGGCCCAGGGTAGCCAGCCCCAGCATTTT
CASSMAQGSQPQHF
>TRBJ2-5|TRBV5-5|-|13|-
TGTGCCAGCAGCGACTGGACAGAAGAGACCCAGTACTTC
CASSDWTEETQYF
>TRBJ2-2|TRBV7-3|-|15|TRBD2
TGTGCCAGCAGCTTCCTAGCGGCTCCCCCCGGGGAGCTGTTTTTT
CASSFLAAPPGELFF
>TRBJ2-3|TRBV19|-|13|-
TGTGCCAGTAGTCCGGGGGGCACAGATACGCAGTATTTT
CASSPGGTDTQYF
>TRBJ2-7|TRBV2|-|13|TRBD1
TGTGCCAGCAGAGAGGACAGGGGGTCCGAGCAGTACTTC
CASREDRGSEQYF
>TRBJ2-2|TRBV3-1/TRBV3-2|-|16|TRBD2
TGTGCCAGCACCGGACTAGCGGGGGGGCCTAACGGGGAGCTGTTTTTT
CASTGLAGGPNGELFF
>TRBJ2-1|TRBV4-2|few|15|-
TGTGCCAGCACCTTAAACCTGGGGGGGCGGTATGAGCAGTTCTTC
CASTLNLGGRYEQFF
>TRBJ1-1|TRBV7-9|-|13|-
TGTGCCAGCAGCGGGAAGCGGGACACTGAAGCTTTCTTT
CASSGKRDTEAFF
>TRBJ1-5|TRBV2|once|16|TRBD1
TGTGCCAGCAGTGAACGGACAGGGAATAGCAATCAGCCCCAGCATTTT
CASSERTGNSNQPQHF
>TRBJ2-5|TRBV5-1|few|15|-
TGCGCCAGCAGCTTGAGGGGTGCCAACCAAGAGACCCAGTACTTC
CASSLRGANQETQYF
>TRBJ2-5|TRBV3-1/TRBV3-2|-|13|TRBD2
TGTGCCAGCATGTTTAGCGGGGGAGAGACCCAGTACTTC
CASMFSGGETQYF
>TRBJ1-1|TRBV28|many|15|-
TGTGCCAGCAGTTACACAAGAATTAGGGGCACTGAAGCTTTCTTT
CASSYTRIRGTEAFF
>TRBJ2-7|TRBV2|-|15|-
TGTGCCAGCAGTTCTAACAGGGTGGGTTCCTACGAGCAGTACTTC
CASSSNRVGSYEQYF
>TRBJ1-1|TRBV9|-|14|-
TGTGCCAGCAGCCCACGCGCGGAGAACACTGAAGCTTTCTTT
CASSPRAENTEAFF
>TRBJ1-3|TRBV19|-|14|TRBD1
TGTGCCAGTCTACCAGACAGGGGGAGGAACACCATATATTTT
CASLPDRGRNTIYF
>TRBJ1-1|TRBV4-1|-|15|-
TGCGCCAGCAGCCATTTCTTCCGGGGGAACACTGAAGCTTTCTTT
CASSHFFRGNTEAFF
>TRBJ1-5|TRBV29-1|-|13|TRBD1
TGCAGCGCCAGGGACAGGGAGGGCCAGCCCCAGCATTTT
CSARDREGQPQHF
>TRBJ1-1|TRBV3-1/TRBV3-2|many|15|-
TGTGCCAGCAGCCAAGACAAACAGGGTAGGCCTGAAGCTTTCTTT
CASSQDKQGRPEAFF
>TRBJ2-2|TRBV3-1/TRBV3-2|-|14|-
TGTGCCAGCAGCCAGAGAGGTAACACCGGGGAGCTGTTTTTT
CASSQRGNTGELFF
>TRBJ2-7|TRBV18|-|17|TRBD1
TGTGCCAGCTCACCCCTTGCTCTGACAGGGGGACACTACGAGCAGTACTTC
CASSPLALTGGHYEQYF
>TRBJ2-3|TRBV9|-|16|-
TGTGCCAGCAGCGCCTCAGCGGAAAGACGCACAGATACGCAGTATTTT
CASSASAERRTDTQYF
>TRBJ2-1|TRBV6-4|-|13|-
TGTGCCAGCAGTGACGCAGATAAGAATGAGCAGTTCTTC
CASSDADKNEQFF
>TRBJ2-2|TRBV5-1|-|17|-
TGCGCCAGCAGCTTGGACAGGGCGATCGGATACACCGGGGAGCTGTTTTTT
CASSLDRAIGYTGELFF
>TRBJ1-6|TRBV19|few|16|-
TGTGCCAGTAGTATAGGGGCAACAGTTAACAATTCACCCCTCCACTTT
CASSIGATVNNSPLHF
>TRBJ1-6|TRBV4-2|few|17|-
TGTGCCAGCAGCCGACAGGTGCAGGCCCAGTCCAATTCACCCCTCCACTTT
CASSRQVQAQSNSPLHF
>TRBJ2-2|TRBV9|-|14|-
TGTGCCAGCAGCGCCAGTCGGGTTCCCGGGGAGCTGTTTTTT
CASSASRVPGELFF
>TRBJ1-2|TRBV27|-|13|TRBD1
TGTGCCAGCAGTTCGGACAGGGGCTATGGCTACACCTTC
CASSSDRGYGYTF
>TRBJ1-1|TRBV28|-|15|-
TGTGCCAGCAATCTTGGTGGTGGACAGAACACTGAAGCTTTCTTT
CASNLGGGQNTEAFF
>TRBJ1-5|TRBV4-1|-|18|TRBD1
TGCGCCAGCAGCCATGGACAGGGGGGAATCTATAGCAATCAGCCCCAGCATTTT
CASSHGQGGIYSNQPQHF
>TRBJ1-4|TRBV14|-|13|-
TGTGCCAGCAGCCAAGTTGACTGGGAAAAACTGTTTTTT
CASSQVDWEKLFF
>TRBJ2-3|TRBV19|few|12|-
TGTGCCAGTAGTAACCGGAGGGATACGCAGTATTTT
CASSNRRDTQYF
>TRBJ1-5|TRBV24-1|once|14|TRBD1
TGTGCCACCAGCGCGGGACAGGGGAATCAGCCCCAGCATTTT
CATSAGQGNQPQHF
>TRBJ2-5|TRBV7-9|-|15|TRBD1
TGTGCCAGCAGCTTCGCCCGACAGGGAAGAGAGACCCAGTACTTC
CASSFARQGRETQYF
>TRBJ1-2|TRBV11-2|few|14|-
TGTGCCAGCAGCTTAGGTCGGGGAGACTATGGCTACACCTTC
CASSLGRGDYGYTF
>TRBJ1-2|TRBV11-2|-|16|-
TGTGCCAGCACCAACGTAGGGGGGGCCAAGGGATCGGGCTACACCTTC
CASTNVGGAKGSGYTF
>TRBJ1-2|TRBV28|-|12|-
TGTGCCAGCCAAACGGGGGACTATGGCTACACCTTC
CASQTGDYGYTF
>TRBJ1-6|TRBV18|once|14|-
TGTGCCAGCTCACTCGACAGTGGCTCTACACCCCTCCACTTT
CASSLDSGSTPLHF
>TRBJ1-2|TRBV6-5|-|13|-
TGTGCCAGCAGCAGCAGGAAAACCTATGGCTACACCTTC
CASSSRKTYGYTF
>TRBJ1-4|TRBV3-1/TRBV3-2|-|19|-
TGTGCCAGCAGCCACAGCCTAATTGGCTGGTACAGCGGTAATGAAAAACTGTTTTTT
CASSHSLIGWYSGNEKLFF
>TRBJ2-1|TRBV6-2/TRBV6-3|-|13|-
TGTGCCAGCAGTCGCGACTCCTACAATGAGCAGTTCTTC
CASSRDSYNEQFF
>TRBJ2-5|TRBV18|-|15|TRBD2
TGTGCCAGCTCTGGGTCTAGCGGGGGCCAAGAGACCCAGTACTTC
CASSGSSGGQETQYF
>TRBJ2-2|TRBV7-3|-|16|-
TGTGCCAGCAGCGGGGGACTTGCGGGCCACACCGGGGAGCTGTTTTTT
CASSGGLAGHTGELFF